This T cell receptor beta chain derives from a study of vaccination effects on CD4 cells after COVID-19. Whole-study findings and limits: Whether induced by infection or by vaccine, clones showed marked clonal contraction late after vaccination. Only 1 of 255 vaccine-induced clones from healthy vaccinees cross-reacted with common cold coronaviruses.

Here immunoSEQ multiplex PCR was the method, and the copy in TCRdb shows in-frame clones only, minus some. The sample carries about 40,000 clones, around 71% recorded once. Trimming shortened V by 4 bases and J by 7 bases, and 13 bases separated the two germline ends. In germline, CDR1 is GTSNPN, CDR2 SVGIG (reference sequence). This CDR3 comprises 13 residues. This clone showed up just a few times. Its antigen is undetermined. Investigators separated out CD4+ T cells once around 9 days of culture had passed. Two doses of either BNT162b2 or mRNA-1273 were given to each participant. Each vaccine recipient was nucleocapsid antibody negative and had no prior SARS-CoV-2 infection.

Sequenced material: CD4+ T cells from PBMCs cultured without peptide, taken after COVID-19 vaccination. The chain combines TRBV30 with TRBJ2-2; the D gene is possibly TRBD1 (5 bases). The receptor was derived from a human donor who received a COVID-19 vaccine. The CDR3 protein is CAWTRQGGGELFF. As DNA, the CDR3 is TGTGCCTGGACTAGGCAGGGCGGCGGGGAGCTGTTTTTT.